The 4 T cell receptor beta chains below all came from one sample that was sequenced in a study of cytomegalovirus exposure and HLA in healthy donors. Sequenced by immunoSEQ multiplex PCR; TCRdb stores in-frame clones only, minus some. This sample has some 200,000 clones, with 70% to 85% found just once. Sequenced material: PBMCs. These receptors originate from a woman aged 25 to 39 in good health and CMV-seropositive.

The V and J genes are TRBV12-5 and TRBJ2-1; 8 bases line up with TRBD2. Germline assignment: CDR1 LGHNT and CDR2 FRNRAP. V lost 4 bases to trimming and J lost 10 bases; unmatched junction nucleotides: 6. This CDR3 comprises 13 residues. CDR3 amino acids: CASGSTRGGEQFF. The CDR3 bases are TGTGCTAGTGGTTCAACCCGGGGGGGGGAGCAGTTCTTC.

Regarding this clone: Other DNA sequences in the same sample also yield this CDR3. The rearrangement links TRBV5-1 to TRBJ1-2, with D unclear. The CDR3 is 13 amino acids. V was clipped by 0 bases and J by 3 bases, with 6 bases between them. Germline lookup yields CDR1 SGHRS and CDR2 YFSETQ. DNA of the CDR3: TGCGCCAGCAGCTTGGGAGGAGACTATGGCTACACCTTC. Translation gives CASSLGGDYGYTF.

This clone appeared a few times. This chain joins TRBV5-1 and TRBJ2-7, with 9 bases lining up with TRBD2. CDR3 length: 14 amino acids. Germline-derived CDR1 and CDR2 are SGHRS and YFSETQ. V was pared by 2 bases and J by 5 bases, with 5 bases of the junction left unmatched. DNA of the CDR3: TGCGCCAGCAGCTTAGGGACTAGCAAGAACGAGCAGTACTTC. Translation: CASSLGTSKNEQYF.

This clone was seen a handful of times. The V gene is TRBV6-6, the J gene TRBJ2-1, with unresolved D. From germline, CDR1 is MNHNY and CDR2 SVGAGI (reference sequence). The V and J ends lost 4 bases and 10 bases respectively, with 11 bases between them. The CDR3 spans 12 residues. CDR3: CASSFRIEEQFF. CDR3 in DNA: TGTGCCAGCAGTTTTCGAATAGAGGAGCAGTTCTTC.